The rows below give T cell receptor beta chains drawn from one sample of a study of T-cell memory formation after mild COVID-19. Each CDR3 protein gets one entry after TCRdb re-called the 5' RACE reads with MiXCR. The sample shows about 430,000 distinct CDR3 sequences, about 24% of them seen only once. Sequencing used PBMCs or a T cell subset sorted from them (not recorded which). The receptors were sampled from an adult woman who had mild COVID-19 (a few samples of this study predate the infection). Cell type and time point are not known. Each CDR3 is given with its conserved first and last residue. Fields, in order: J gene, D gene, clone size, V gene, CDR3 DNA, CDR3 protein. D genes are given only for firm matches. Size is stated for part of the rows, as once, few or many counts, or as a class when the clone is expanded.

J gene: TRBJ1-1; D gene: NA; clone size: few; V gene: TRBV20-1; CDR3 DNA: TGCAGTGCCCAATGGCAGCACAGCGGGTTGGGAACTGAAGCTTTCTTT; CDR3 protein: CSAQWQHSGLGTEAFF
J gene: TRBJ1-1; D gene: NA; clone size: few; V gene: TRBV14; CDR3 DNA: TGTGCCAGCAGCCAAGTTCGGGACGTGAACACTGAAGCTTTCTTT; CDR3 protein: CASSQVRDVNTEAFF
J gene: TRBJ2-7; D gene: NA; clone size: NA; V gene: TRBV6-2/TRBV6-3; CDR3 DNA: TGTGCCAGCAGTCAGGCGGAGACCTACGAGCAGTACTTC; CDR3 protein: CASSQAETYEQYF
J gene: TRBJ2-7; D gene: NA; clone size: NA; V gene: TRBV13; CDR3 DNA: TGTGCCAGCAGCAAGACCCCCTCGGGGTACGAGCAGTACTTC; CDR3 protein: CASSKTPSGYEQYF
J gene: TRBJ2-5; D gene: TRBD2; clone size: NA; V gene: TRBV24-1; CDR3 DNA: TGTGCCACCGGGACTAGCGGGAGGGCCGGAATCTTAGAGACCCAGTACTTC; CDR3 protein: CATGTSGRAGILETQYF
J gene: TRBJ2-3; D gene: TRBD1; clone size: few; V gene: TRBV2; CDR3 DNA: TGTGCCAGCAGTGAAAGGGGGACAGGGTCAACAGATACGCAGTATTTT; CDR3 protein: CASSERGTGSTDTQYF
J gene: TRBJ2-2; D gene: NA; clone size: NA; V gene: TRBV11-2; CDR3 DNA: TGTGCCAGCAGCTTATATAGAAGCGGGGAGCTGTTTTTT; CDR3 protein: CASSLYRSGELFF
J gene: TRBJ1-2; D gene: NA; clone size: few; V gene: TRBV12-3/TRBV12-4; CDR3 DNA: TGTGCCAGCAGCTTAGGAATCTCTCTTCATGGCTACACCTTC; CDR3 protein: CASSLGISLHGYTF
J gene: TRBJ1-1; D gene: NA; clone size: few; V gene: TRBV5-5; CDR3 DNA: TGTGCCAGCAGCTTGACGGGAAAGGCTGAAGCTTTCTTT; CDR3 protein: CASSLTGKAEAFF
J gene: TRBJ2-3; D gene: TRBD1; clone size: NA; V gene: TRBV7-9; CDR3 DNA: TGTGCCAGCAGCCAGGGACAGTTCCCTAGCACAGATACGCAGTATTTT; CDR3 protein: CASSQGQFPSTDTQYF
J gene: TRBJ1-1; D gene: NA; clone size: few; V gene: TRBV9; CDR3 DNA: TGTGCCAGCAGCGTAGTAGTCCAGGGATGGAACACTGAAGCTTTCTTT; CDR3 protein: CASSVVVQGWNTEAFF